This T cell receptor beta chain was recorded in a study of T cells in Graves' hyperthyroidism and ophthalmopathy. The study's findings and limits: Model output signaled ophthalmopathy a median about seven months ahead of onset.

With duration under 3 months, ophthalmopathy was active: Clinical Activity Score at least 3, NOSPECS at least 4. The V end was cut by 3 bases, the J end by 0 bases, with 12 bases between. There are 15 residues in the CDR3. Germline V gives CDR1 MDHEN, CDR2 SYDVKM. This clonotype appeared many times. Its antigen is unidentified. The CDR3 regions of TCR beta were amplified from RNA transcripts. The TCR CDR3 was amplified in a first-round RT-PCR using the HTBI primer set. Each CDR3 protein gets one entry after TCRdb re-called the multiplex PCR reads with MiXCR. The sample lists hundreds of thousands of distinct CDR3 sequences, almost 25% occurring once.

The source material was blood. The genes are TRBV28 and TRBJ2-7; D is unclear. The source of this sequence is a woman aged 40 to 55 with Graves' ophthalmopathy. The CDR3 loop reads CASSFSGRSSYEQYF. DNA for the CDR3: TGTGCCAGCAGTTTTTCAGGCAGGAGCTCCTACGAGCAGTACTTC.